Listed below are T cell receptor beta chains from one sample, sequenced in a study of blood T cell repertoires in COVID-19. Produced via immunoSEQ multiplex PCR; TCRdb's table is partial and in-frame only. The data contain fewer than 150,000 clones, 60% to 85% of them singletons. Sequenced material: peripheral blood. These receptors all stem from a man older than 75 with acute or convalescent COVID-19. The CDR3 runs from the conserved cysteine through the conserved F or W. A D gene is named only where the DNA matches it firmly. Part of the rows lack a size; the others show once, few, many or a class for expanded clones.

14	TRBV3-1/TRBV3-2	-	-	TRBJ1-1	CASSQGQWNTEAFF	TGTGCCAGCAGCCAAGGACAATGGAACACTGAAGCTTTCTTT
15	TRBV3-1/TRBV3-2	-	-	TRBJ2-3	CASSQDLRITDTQYF	TGTGCCAGCAGCCAAGATTTGCGGATCACAGATACGCAGTATTTT
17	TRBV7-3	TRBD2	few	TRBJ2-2	CASSPKAGGRGTGELFF	TGTGCCAGCAGCCCCAAGGCGGGGGGCAGGGGAACCGGGGAGCTGTTTTTT
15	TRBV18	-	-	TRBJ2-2	CASSRTQGNTGELFF	TGTGCCAGCTCAAGAACACAGGGGAACACCGGGGAGCTGTTTTTT
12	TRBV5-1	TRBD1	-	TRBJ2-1	CASSLDRPAAFF	TGCGCCAGCAGTTTGGACAGGCCTGCCGCTTTCTTC
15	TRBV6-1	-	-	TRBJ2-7	CASSEAAQTAYEQYF	TGTGCCAGCAGTGAAGCGGCACAGACAGCCTACGAGCAGTACTTC
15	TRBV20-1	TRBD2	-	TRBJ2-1	CSASIVAGSHNEQFF	TGCAGTGCTAGTATAGTAGCGGGGTCCCACAATGAGCAGTTCTTC
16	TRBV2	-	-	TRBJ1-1	CASSVPGSRSNTEAFF	TGTGCCAGCAGTGTACCAGGTTCCAGATCGAACACTGAAGCTTTCTTT
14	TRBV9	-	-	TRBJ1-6	CASSVGQRNSPLHF	TGTGCCAGCAGCGTAGGACAGAGGAATTCACCCCTCCACTTT
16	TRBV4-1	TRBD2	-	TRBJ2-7	CASSLPTGTSLAEQYF	TGCGCCAGCAGCCTGCCTACCGGGACTAGTCTCGCCGAGCAGTACTTC
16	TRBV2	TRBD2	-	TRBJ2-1	CASSPPGGAAYNEQFF	TGTGCCAGCAGTCCCCCGGGGGGGGCCGCCTACAATGAGCAGTTCTTC
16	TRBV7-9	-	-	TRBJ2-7	CASAHWGQGNSYEQYF	TGTGCCAGCGCCCATTGGGGGCAGGGGAACTCCTACGAGCAGTACTTC
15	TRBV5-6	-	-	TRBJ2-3	CASSLVGQGTDTQYF	TGTGCCAGCAGCTTGGTTGGCCAGGGCACAGATACGCAGTATTTT
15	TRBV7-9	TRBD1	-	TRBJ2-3	CASSRGQGETDTQYF	TGTGCCAGCAGCCGGGGACAGGGGGAGACAGATACGCAGTATTTT
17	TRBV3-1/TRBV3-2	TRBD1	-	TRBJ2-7	CASSRLSSAGGFYEQYF	TGTGCCAGCAGCCGACTCTCTTCGGCAGGGGGCTTCTACGAGCAGTACTTC
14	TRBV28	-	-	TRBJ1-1	CASSLFSLNTEAFF	TGTGCCAGCAGTTTATTTTCTCTGAACACTGAAGCTTTCTTT
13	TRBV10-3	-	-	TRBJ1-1	CAISWTDNSEAFF	TGTGCCATCAGTTGGACAGATAACAGTGAAGCTTTCTTT
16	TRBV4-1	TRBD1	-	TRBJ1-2	CASSQGQGANLYGYTF	TGCGCCAGCAGCCAAGGACAGGGGGCGAATCTGTATGGCTACACCTTC
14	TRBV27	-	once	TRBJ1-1	CASSFRDTIAGAFF	TGTGCCAGCAGTTTCAGGGACACCATCGCCGGAGCTTTCTTT
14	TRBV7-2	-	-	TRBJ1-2	CASSPRGGHYGYTF	TGTGCCAGCAGCCCCCGGGGAGGGCATTATGGCTACACCTTC
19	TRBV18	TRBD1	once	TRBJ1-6	CASSQIGQGPSEVGSPLHF	TGTGCCAGCTCACAAATCGGACAGGGGCCGTCCGAAGTAGGTTCACCCCTCCACTTT
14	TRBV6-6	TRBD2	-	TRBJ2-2	CASTHSGGTGELFF	TGTGCCAGCACTCATAGCGGGGGCACCGGGGAGCTGTTTTTT
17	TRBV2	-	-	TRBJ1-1	CASRPGDLLNLNTEAFF	TGTGCCAGCAGACCCGGGGATTTACTAAACCTGAACACTGAAGCTTTCTTT
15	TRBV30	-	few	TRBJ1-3	CASLGASSSGNTIYF	TGTGCCTCCCTAGGGGCGTCAAGCTCTGGAAACACCATATATTTT
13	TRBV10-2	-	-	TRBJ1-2	CASADLKAGGYTF	TGCGCCAGCGCCGACTTGAAAGCGGGGGGCTACACCTTC
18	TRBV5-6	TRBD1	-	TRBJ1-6	CASSLSYRDRPSGSPLHF	TGTGCCAGCAGCTTGAGTTATCGGGACAGGCCCTCAGGGTCACCCCTCCACTTT
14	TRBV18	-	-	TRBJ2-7	CASSPPPGRYEQYF	TGTGCCAGCTCACCACCGCCGGGAAGGTACGAGCAGTACTTC
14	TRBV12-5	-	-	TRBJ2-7	CASGVGGISYEQYF	TGTGCTAGTGGTGTCGGAGGGATCTCCTACGAGCAGTACTTC
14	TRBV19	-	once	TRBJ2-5	CASSIGQGRETQYF	TGTGCCAGTAGTATTGGCCAGGGTAGAGAGACCCAGTACTTC
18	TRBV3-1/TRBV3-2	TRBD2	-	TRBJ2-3	CASSQSRTQLASTDTQYF	TGTGCCAGCAGCCAATCCAGAACCCAACTAGCGAGCACAGATACGCAGTATTTT
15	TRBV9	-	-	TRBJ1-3	CASSREGGAGNTIYF	TGTGCCAGCAGCCGCGAAGGGGGGGCTGGAAACACCATATATTTT
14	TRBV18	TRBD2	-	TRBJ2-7	CASSETSGALEQYF	TGTGCCAGCTCAGAGACTAGCGGAGCCCTGGAGCAGTACTTC
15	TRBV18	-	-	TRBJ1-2	CASSPRTVPEEGYTF	TGTGCCAGCTCACCCAGGACAGTACCCGAGGAGGGCTACACCTTC
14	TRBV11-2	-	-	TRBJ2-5	CASSLDRVSETQYF	TGTGCCAGCAGCTTAGATCGGGTTTCTGAGACCCAGTACTTC
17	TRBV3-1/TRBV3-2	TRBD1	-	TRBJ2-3	CASSHWTGGLSTDTQYF	TGTGCCAGCAGCCATTGGACAGGGGGATTAAGCACAGATACGCAGTATTTT
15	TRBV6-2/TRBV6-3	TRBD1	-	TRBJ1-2	CASSYRDRGPRGYTF	TGTGCCAGCAGTTACAGGGACAGGGGGCCGCGTGGCTACACCTTC
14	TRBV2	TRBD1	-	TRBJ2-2	CASRDRVAIGELFF	TGTGCCAGCAGGGACAGGGTAGCGATCGGGGAGCTGTTTTTT
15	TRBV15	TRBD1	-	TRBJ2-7	CATSRPTGGGYEQYF	TGTGCCACCAGCAGACCGACAGGGGGAGGGTACGAGCAGTACTTC
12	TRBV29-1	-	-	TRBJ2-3	CSAQPSTDTQYF	TGCAGCGCACAGCCTAGCACAGATACGCAGTATTTT
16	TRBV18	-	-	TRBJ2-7	CASSGTSRPESYEQYF	TGTGCCAGCTCAGGAACTAGCAGACCCGAATCCTACGAGCAGTACTTC
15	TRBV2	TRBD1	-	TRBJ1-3	CASSDDRGSGNTIYF	TGTGCCAGCAGTGATGACAGGGGATCTGGAAACACCATATATTTT